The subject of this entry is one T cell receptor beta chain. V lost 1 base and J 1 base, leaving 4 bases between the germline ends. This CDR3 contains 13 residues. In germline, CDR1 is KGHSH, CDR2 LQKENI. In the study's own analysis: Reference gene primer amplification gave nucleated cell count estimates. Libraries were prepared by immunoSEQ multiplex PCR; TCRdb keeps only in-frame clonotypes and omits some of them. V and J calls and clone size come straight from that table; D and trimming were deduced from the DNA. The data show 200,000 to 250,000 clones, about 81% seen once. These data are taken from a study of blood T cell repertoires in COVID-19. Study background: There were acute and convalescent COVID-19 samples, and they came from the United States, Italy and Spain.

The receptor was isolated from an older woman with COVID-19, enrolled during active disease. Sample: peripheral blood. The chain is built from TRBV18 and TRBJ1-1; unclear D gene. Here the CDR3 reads CASSPQRNTEAFF. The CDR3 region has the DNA TGTGCCAGCTCACCACAGAGGAACACTGAAGCTTTCTTT.